This passage covers 9 T cell receptor beta chains from one sample sequenced in a study of blood T cell repertoires in COVID-19. Assay used: immunoSEQ multiplex PCR; TCRdb lists only in-frame clones, some missing. This table holds about 80,000 clones, roughly 80% found once. Sequencing used peripheral blood. All receptors derive from a woman aged 70-85 years with acute or convalescent COVID-19.

This clone appeared once. The V and J genes are TRBV14 and TRBJ2-3; TRBD1 might be the D (6 bases). Trimming removed 0 bases from V and 2 bases from J, with 12 bases in between. Germline V gene lookup returns CDR1 SGHDN and CDR2 FVKESK. There are 16 residues in the CDR3. CDR3 sequence: CASSQDRYRATDTQYF. The CDR3 DNA reads TGTGCCAGCAGCCAAGATCGTTACAGGGCCACAGATACGCAGTATTTT.

The V call is TRBV10-3, the J call TRBJ2-3, with 11 nucleotides matching TRBD2. The trim removed 6 bases at V and 2 bases at J, leaving 4 bases unmatched. The CDR3 totals 15 residues. Germline V gene sequence: CDR1 ENHRY, CDR2 SYGVKD. Here the CDR3 DNA reads TGTGCCATCAGCGGGACTAGCGGAACCACAGATACGCAGTATTTT. Its protein is CAISGTSGTTDTQYF.

This clone showed up just once. This sequence joins TRBV20-1 and TRBJ1-1; D not resolved. This CDR3 has 11 residues. V lost 4 bases, J lost 8 bases, and 11 bases lay in between. The germline V gene has CDR1 DFQATT and CDR2 SNEGSKA (reference sequence). DNA for the CDR3: TGCAGTGCTACCGGGAATAACGAAGCTTTCTTT. Its translation: CSATGNNEAFF.

The V gene is TRBV18, the J gene TRBJ1-1; D is unclear. The CDR3 extends over 15 amino acids. CDR1 is KGHSH and CDR2 is LQKENI in the germline V gene. The V and J ends lost 3 bases and 4 bases respectively, with 15 bases between them. This CDR3 reads CASSPVAGYGTEAFF. DNA of the CDR3: TGTGCCAGCTCACCCGTCGCGGGGTATGGCACTGAAGCTTTCTTT.

V is TRBV9 and J is TRBJ1-2; weak D call: TRBD1 (6 bases). The germline V gene has CDR1 SGDLS and CDR2 YYNGEE. The CDR3 spans 13 residues. Trimming took off 0 bases at V and 8 bases at J, with 11 bases between the two ends. In DNA form, the CDR3 reads TGTGCCAGCAGCGTAGCGGCAGGGGACGGCTACACCTTC. It codes for CASSVAAGDGYTF.

The chain recombines TRBV15 with TRBJ2-5; 8 bases are shared with TRBD2. The CDR3 is 14 residues long. Looked up from germline, CDR1 is LNHNV and CDR2 is YYDKDF (reference sequence). Trimming at V came to 4 bases and at J to 5 bases, leaving 6 bases not matched to a gene. The CDR3 DNA reads as TGTGCCACCAGCATTGCAGCGGGAGTGGAGACCCAGTACTTC. As protein: CATSIAAGVETQYF.

The rearrangement uses TRBV10-2 and TRBJ1-1; 7 bases agree with TRBD1. CDR1 and CDR2 from the germline V gene are WSHSY and SAAADI. V was clipped by 2 bases and J by 4 bases; unmatched bases: 4. The CDR3 loop spans 14 amino acids. This CDR3 reads CASSERGGITEAFF. The DNA for the CDR3 is TGCGCCAGCAGTGAGCGAGGGGGCATCACTGAAGCTTTCTTT.

The J gene is TRBJ2-7, the V gene TRBV30, with D uncertain. The CDR3 is 12 amino acids. V was shortened by 3 bases and J by 6 bases, with 12 bases between the two germline ends. Germline V gives CDR1 GTSNPN, CDR2 SVGIG (reference sequence). CDR3 sequence: CAWRGPGPEQYF. The CDR3 DNA reads as TGTGCCTGGAGGGGCCCAGGTCCCGAGCAGTACTTC. The variable domain in full, completed from reference TRBV30 and TRBJ2-7, reads SQTIHQWPATLVQPVGSPLSLECTVEGTSNPNLYWYRQAAGRGLQLLFYSVGIGQISSEVPQNLSASRPQDRQFILSSKKLLLSDSGFYLCAWRGPGPEQYFGPGTRLTVT.

The chain links TRBV2 to TRBJ2-2; possibly TRBD1 for D (7 bases). Trimming stripped 8 bases from V and 0 bases from J, with 10 bases between. The CDR3 totals 14 residues. Germline CDR1 reads SNHLY; CDR2 reads FYNNEI. CDR3 sequence: CASGGTANTGELFF. The CDR3 DNA reads as TGTGCCAGCGGGGGGACAGCGAACACCGGGGAGCTGTTTTTT. Full variable domain (outside the CDR3, taken from reference TRBV2 and TRBJ2-2): EPEVTQTPSHQVTQMGQEVILRCVPISNHLYFYWYRQILGQKVEFLVSFYNNEISEKSEIFDDQFSVERPDGSNFTLKIRSTKLEDSAMYFCASGGTANTGELFFGEGSRLTVL.